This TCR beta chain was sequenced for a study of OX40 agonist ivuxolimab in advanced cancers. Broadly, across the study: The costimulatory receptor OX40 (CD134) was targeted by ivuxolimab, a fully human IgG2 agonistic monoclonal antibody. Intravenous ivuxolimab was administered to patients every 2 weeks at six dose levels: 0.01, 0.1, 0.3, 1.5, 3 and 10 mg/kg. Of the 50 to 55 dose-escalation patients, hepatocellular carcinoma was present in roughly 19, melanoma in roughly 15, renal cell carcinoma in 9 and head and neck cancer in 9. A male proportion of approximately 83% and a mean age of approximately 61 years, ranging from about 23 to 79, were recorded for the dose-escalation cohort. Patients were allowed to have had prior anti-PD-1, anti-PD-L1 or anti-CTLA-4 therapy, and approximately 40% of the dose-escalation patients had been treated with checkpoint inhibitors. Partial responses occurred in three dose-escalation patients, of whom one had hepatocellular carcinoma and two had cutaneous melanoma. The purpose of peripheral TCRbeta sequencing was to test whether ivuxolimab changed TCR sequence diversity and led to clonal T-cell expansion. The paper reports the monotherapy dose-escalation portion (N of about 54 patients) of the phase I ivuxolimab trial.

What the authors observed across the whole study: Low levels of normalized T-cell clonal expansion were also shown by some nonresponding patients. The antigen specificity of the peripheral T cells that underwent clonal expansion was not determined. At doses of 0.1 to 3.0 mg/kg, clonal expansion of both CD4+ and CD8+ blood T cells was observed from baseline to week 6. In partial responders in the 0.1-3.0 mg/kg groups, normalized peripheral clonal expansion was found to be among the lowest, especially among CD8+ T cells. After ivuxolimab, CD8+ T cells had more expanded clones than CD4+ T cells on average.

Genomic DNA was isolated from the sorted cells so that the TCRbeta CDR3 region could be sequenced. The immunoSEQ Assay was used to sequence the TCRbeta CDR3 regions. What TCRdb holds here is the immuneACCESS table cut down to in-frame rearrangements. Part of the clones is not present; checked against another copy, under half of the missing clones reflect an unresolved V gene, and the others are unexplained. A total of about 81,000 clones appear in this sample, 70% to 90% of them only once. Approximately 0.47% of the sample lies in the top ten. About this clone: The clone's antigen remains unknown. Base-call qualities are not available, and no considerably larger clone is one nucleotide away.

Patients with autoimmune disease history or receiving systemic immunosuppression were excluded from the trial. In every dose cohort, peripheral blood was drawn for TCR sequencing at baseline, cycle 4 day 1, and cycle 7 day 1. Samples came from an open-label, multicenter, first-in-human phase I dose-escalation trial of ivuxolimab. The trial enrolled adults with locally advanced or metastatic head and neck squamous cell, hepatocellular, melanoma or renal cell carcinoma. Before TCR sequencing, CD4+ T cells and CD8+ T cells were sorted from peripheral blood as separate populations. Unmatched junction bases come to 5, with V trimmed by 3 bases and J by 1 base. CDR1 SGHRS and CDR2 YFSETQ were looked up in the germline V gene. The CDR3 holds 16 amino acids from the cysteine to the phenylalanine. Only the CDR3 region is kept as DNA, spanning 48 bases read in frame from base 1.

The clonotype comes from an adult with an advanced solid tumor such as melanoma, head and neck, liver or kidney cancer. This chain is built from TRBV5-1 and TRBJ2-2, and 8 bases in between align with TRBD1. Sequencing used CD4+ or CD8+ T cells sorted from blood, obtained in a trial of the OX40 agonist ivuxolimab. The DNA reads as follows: TGCGCCAGCAGCTCTACCGGGACAGGGAACACCGGGGAGCTGTTTTTT. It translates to CASSSTGTGNTGELFF.